This T cell receptor beta chain originates from a study of T cell repertoires in cytomegalovirus infection. In the case of this clonotype: Antigen specificity is unknown.

Study results and limitations: Cumulative frequency (of public TCR beta family members) identified carriers of CMV plus the relevant HLA. HLA-C-restricted CMV clonotypes gave the most frequent clonotype in two of eight donors.

TCRdb reprocessed the reads with MiXCR, giving one entry per CDR3 protein. Among about 770,000 distinct CDR3 sequences listed, just under 30% were seen once. The CDR3 is 14 residues long. Trimming took off 0 bases at V and 8 bases at J, with 11 bases between the two ends. Germline CDR1 and CDR2: LGHNA and YSLEER. Sequenced material: cultured CD8+ T cells from PBMCs, taken from culture after CMV antigen stimulation. This TCR came from a human donor in good health (CMV status not recorded). Some clones in this sample may be carry-over from other donors' samples. The chain carries TRBV4-3 and TRBJ2-1; perhaps TRBD2 as D (7 bases). The CDR3 nucleotides read TGCGCCAGCAGCCAAGATGGAGGGGGGGATGAGCAGTTCTTC. Protein: CASSQDGGGDEQFF.